Listed here is a single TCR beta chain. This specimen comes from a study of blood T cell repertoires in COVID-19. Study as a whole: Sites in the United States, Italy and Spain provided acute and convalescent COVID-19 samples. The cDNA or gDNA used as material had been derived from T cells, B-cell-depleted T cells, or PBMCs.

As originally analysed: Nucleated cell number was recorded as an estimate derived from reference gene primer amplification. Repertoires were generated with immunoSEQ multiplex PCR, while TCRdb's copy carries only in-frame clones and drops some. Clone size and V and J calls were adopted from that table, with D and trimming inferred from the DNA. Of some 50,000 clones in the sample, more than 75% were seen once. Trimming took 5 bases from V and 0 from J, leaving 11 bases between them. Germline V gene data show CDR1 as LNHDA and CDR2 as SQIVND (reference sequence). The CDR3 covers 14 residues. The sample comprised peripheral blood. The TCR comes from a man between 45 and 60 years old with active COVID-19. The chain carries TRBV19 and TRBJ2-7, with a tentative D call TRBD2 (6 bases). The CDR3 bases are TGTGCCAGTAGTGTCACCGGGAGCTCCTACGAGCAGTACTTC. Its protein is CASSVTGSSYEQYF.